This T cell receptor beta chain was profiled in a study of Ad26.COV2.S vaccination and SARS-CoV-2 variants. The wider study: The donor participated in the COV1001 trial, in its Ad26.COV2.S arm.

Study-level results: Vaccinees reportedly had broad spike-specific CD8+ and CD4+ T cell responses. Assessments of TCR breadth and depth may have underestimated the total T cell responses.

Details on this clone: Its specificity is unknown.

CDR1 is MDHEN, CDR2 SYDVKM, per germline. The junction had 11 bases not matched to a gene; V was cut back by 1 base and J by 5 bases. The CDR3 runs 18 residues. The treatment here: about 20 received Ad26.COV2.S at low or high dose, single or two shots; about 5 received placebo; per-sample allocation not given. Sampling took place 63 days after the first vaccine or placebo injection. Using immunoSEQ multiplex PCR, the repertoire was profiled, and TCRdb retains in-frame clones only, with some absent. The table includes 250,000 or so clones, around nine tenths detected once. The chain combines TRBV28 with TRBJ2-3, with 11 positions matching TRBD1. Sequences were derived from peripheral blood, sampled in a trial of Ad26.COV2.S vaccine versus placebo. The origin of this receptor is a person aged 18-65 years who received the Ad26.COV2.S COVID-19 vaccine or a placebo. CDR3 DNA: TGTGCCAGCAGTTTATCCCTACCCGGACAGGGGGCGAGAGATACGCAGTATTTT. It translates to CASSLSLPGQGARDTQYF.